This TCR beta chain was recorded in a study of cytomegalovirus exposure and HLA in healthy donors. Across the whole study: Of some 360 genotyped donors, about 81% clustered with self-reported Caucasian donors. Study conclusions and caveats: Accurate prediction of most subjects' HLA-A and HLA-B alleles from TCR beta sequences was reported.

To note about this clone: Its target is not known.

Primers: 60 Vbeta forward and 13 Jbeta reverse. TCRdb's table, derived via immunoSEQ multiplex PCR, lists solely in-frame clones and lacks some. The repertoire holds tens of thousands of clones, with approximately 57% as singletons. V lost 0 bases, J lost 2 bases, and 8 bases lay in between. Looked up from germline, CDR1 is KGHSH and CDR2 is LQKENI. This CDR3 comprises 14 residues. The TCR originated in a woman between 25 and 40 years old in good health and CMV-seronegative. The sample consisted of PBMCs. V and J are TRBV18 and TRBJ2-7; D perhaps matches TRBD1 (5 bases). In nucleotides, the CDR3 is TGTGCCAGCTCACCACCGCAGGACACCTACGAGCAGTACTTC. The encoded protein is CASSPPQDTYEQYF.